This T cell receptor (beta chain) originates from a study of technical replicates of blood from several donors. The CDR3 sequence is 15 residues long. The germline V gene has CDR1 SEHNR and CDR2 FQNEAQ (reference sequence). Trimming took off 5 bases at V and 5 bases at J, with 19 bases between the two ends. Libraries were prepared by immunoSEQ multiplex PCR; TCRdb keeps only in-frame clonotypes and omits some of them. The table records more than 60,000 clones, roughly 89% of them present only once. The receptor was isolated from a human donor in good health. Some clones in this sample may be carry-over from other donors' samples. The chain recombines TRBV7-9 with TRBJ2-7, with D possibly TRBD2 on 5 matching bases. Sequencing was performed on PBMCs. CDR3 in DNA: TGTGCCAGCAGCCTGTGGACTGGAACCGTCGACGAGCAGTACTTC. It specifies CASSLWTGTVDEQYF.